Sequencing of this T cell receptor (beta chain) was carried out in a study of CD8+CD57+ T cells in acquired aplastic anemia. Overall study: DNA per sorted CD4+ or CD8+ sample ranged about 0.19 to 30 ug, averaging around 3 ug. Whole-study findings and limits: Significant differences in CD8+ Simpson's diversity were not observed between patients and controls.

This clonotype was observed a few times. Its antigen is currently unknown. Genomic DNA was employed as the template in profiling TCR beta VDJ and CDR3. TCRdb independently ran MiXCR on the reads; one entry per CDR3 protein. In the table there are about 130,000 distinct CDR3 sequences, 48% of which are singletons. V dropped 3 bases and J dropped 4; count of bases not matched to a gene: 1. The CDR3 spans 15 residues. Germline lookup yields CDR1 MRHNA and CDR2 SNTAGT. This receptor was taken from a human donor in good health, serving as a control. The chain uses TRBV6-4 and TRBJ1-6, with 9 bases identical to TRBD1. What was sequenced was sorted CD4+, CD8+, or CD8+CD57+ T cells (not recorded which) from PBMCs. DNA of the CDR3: TGTGCCAGCAGTGAAGGACAGGGGTATAATTCACCCCTCCACTTT. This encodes CASSEGQGYNSPLHF.